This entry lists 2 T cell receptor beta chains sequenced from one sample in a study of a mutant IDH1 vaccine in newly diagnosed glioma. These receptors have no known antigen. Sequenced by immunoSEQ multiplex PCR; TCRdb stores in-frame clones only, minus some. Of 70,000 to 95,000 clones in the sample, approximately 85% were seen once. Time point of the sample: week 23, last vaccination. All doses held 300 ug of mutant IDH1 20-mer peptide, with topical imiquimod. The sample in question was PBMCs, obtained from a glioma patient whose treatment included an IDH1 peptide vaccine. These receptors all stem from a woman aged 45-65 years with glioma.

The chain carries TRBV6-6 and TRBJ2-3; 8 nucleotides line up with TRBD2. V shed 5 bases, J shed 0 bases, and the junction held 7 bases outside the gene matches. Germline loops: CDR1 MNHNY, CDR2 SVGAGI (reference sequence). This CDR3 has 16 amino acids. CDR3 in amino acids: CASSRGPSGSTDTQYF. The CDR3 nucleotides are TGTGCCAGCAGTCGGGGCCCTAGCGGGAGCACAGATACGCAGTATTTT.

CDR3 region: CASSYRSPDEQYF. The CDR3 DNA reads as TGTGCCAGCAGTTACAGGTCTCCCGACGAGCAGTACTTC. V usage is TRBV6-6 and J usage is TRBJ2-7, with D unresolved. Germline V gives CDR1 MNHNY, CDR2 SVGAGI (reference sequence). The CDR3 loop spans 13 amino acids. With 2 bases removed from V and 5 bases from J, the gap between germline ends came to 10 bases.